The following is a TCR beta chain sequence with its context. The TEMRA cells underwent FACS enrichment, while the CD8+ and CD4+ T cells underwent negative isolation. The CDR3 is 14 residues long. Looked up from germline, CDR1 is PRHDT and CDR2 is FYEKMQ (reference sequence). The V end was cut by 2 bases, the J end by 1 base, with 8 bases between. The source of the sample is a study of CD8 T cells in Susac syndrome. With random hexamers, about 0.45 to 1 ug RNA was reverse transcribed. TCRdb ran MiXCR on the immunoSEQ multiplex PCR reads and lists one entry per CDR3 protein. The sample shows about 21,000 distinct CDR3 sequences, just under 95% of them seen only once.

Sample: CD8+ T cells from PBMCs. The TCR originated in a human donor in good health. The gene calls are TRBV13 and TRBJ1-1; D is ambiguous. The DNA for the CDR3 is TGTGCCAGCAGCTTAAAAAGTAGGAACACTGAAGCTTTCTTT. Amino acid sequence: CASSLKSRNTEAFF. Looking up the rest from reference TRBV13 and TRBJ1-1 gives the full variable domain: AAGVIQSPRHLIKEKRETATLKCYPIPRHDTVYWYQQGPGQDPQFLISFYEKMQSDKGSIPDRFSAQQFSDYHSELNMSSLELGDSALYFCASSLKSRNTEAFFGQGTRLTVV.